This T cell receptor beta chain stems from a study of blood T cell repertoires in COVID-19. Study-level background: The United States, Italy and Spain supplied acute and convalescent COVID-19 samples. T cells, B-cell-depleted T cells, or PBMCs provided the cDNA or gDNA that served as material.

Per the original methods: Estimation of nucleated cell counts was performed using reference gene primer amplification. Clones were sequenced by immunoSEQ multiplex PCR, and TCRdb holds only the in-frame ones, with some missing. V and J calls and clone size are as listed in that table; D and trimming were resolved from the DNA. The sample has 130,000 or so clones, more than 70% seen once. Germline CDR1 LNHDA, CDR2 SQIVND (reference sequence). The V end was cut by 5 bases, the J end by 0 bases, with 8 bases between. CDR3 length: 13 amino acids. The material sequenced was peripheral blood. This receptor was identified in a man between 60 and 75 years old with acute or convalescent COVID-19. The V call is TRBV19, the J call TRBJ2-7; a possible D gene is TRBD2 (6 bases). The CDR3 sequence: CASSSGGSYEQYF. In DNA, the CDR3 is TGTGCCAGTAGTTCCGGGGGCTCCTACGAGCAGTACTTC.